Below are 28 T cell receptor beta chains sequenced from a single sample in a study of tumor and adjacent non-tumor tissue in lung cancer. A modified ARM-PCR protocol with three rounds of nested PCR amplified TCRbeta. Each CDR3 protein gets one entry after TCRdb re-called the multiplex PCR reads with MiXCR. In the table there are 98,000 or so distinct CDR3 sequences, 80% of which are singletons. RNA was extracted from bulk tissue without any cell sorting. Distant lung tissue was collected more than 3 cm away from the tumor edge. Sequencing used distant non-tumor lung tissue. The receptor source for this set is a man aged 60 to 75 with small cell lung cancer.

About this clonotype: Relative to the germline gene, one junction end is altered; a read error may explain this. The J gene is TRBJ2-2, the V gene TRBV12-3 or TRBV12-4; D tentatively fits TRBD1 or TRBD2 (6 bases each). This CDR3 has 15 amino acids. The CDR3 coding sequence is TGTGCCAGCTGTTTGTCACAGGGAAGCACCGGGGAGGTGTTTTTT. Translated, it gives CASCLSQGSTGEVFF.

As regards this clonotype: The final CDR3 position lacks the conserved phenylalanine or tryptophan, pointing to a likely read error. The chain has TRBV12-3 or TRBV12-4 and TRBJ2-5; D gene uncertain. The CDR3 is made up of 13 amino acids. For the CDR3, the DNA is TGTTCCAGCAGTTTGTCCCCCCAAGAGACCCAGTACATC. Protein: CSSSLSPQETQYI.

The V call is TRBV10-3, the J call TRBJ2-1; D gene unclear. Germline assignment: CDR1 ENHRY and CDR2 SYGVKD. V lost 3 bases to trimming and J lost 10 bases, with 16 bases between them. The length of the CDR3 is 14 residues. The CDR3 sequence is CAISDSTPNGEQFF. The CDR3 bases are TGTGCCATCAGTGACAGTACTCCCAATGGAGAGCAGTTCTTC.

Note on this clonotype: Mismatch with germline at one junction end may stem from a read error. CDR3 DNA sequence: TGTGCCGGCATCTTTAGCGGTAGTAGGAATGAGCAGTTTTTC. Translated, it gives CAGIFSGSRNEQFF. The V call is TRBV6-1, the J call TRBJ2-1, with D possibly being TRBD2 (6 bases). The CDR3 is 14 amino acids. Germline V gene lookup returns CDR1 MNHNS and CDR2 SASEGT.

In this sample, this clonotype turned up many times. V gene TRBV20-1 combines with J gene TRBJ1-5; D may be TRBD1 (5 bases). The germline V gene encodes CDR1 DFQATT and CDR2 SNEGSKA (reference sequence). V gave up 1 base and J gave up 6 bases, with 19 bases separating them. This CDR3 is 16 amino acids long. In DNA, the CDR3 is TGCAGTGCTAGAGTAGCAGGCGGGACGATCACTCAGCCCCAGCATTTT. This codes for CSARVAGGTITQPQHF.

Worth noting for this clonotype: A much more abundant neighbour one base away suggests this may be a read error. The chain recombines TRBV20-1 with TRBJ2-7; no reliable D call. V was shortened by 3 bases and J by 4 bases, with 16 bases between the two germline ends. The CDR3 totals 14 residues. In germline, CDR1 is DFQATT, CDR2 SNEGSKA (reference sequence). CDR3 amino acids: CSARNQLVHYEQYF. CDR3 in DNA: TGCAGTGCTAGGAACCAGTTAGTCCATTACGAGCAGTACTTC.

Details on this clonotype: An end of the junction differs from the germline gene, which may be a read error. This chain joins TRBV12-3 or TRBV12-4 and TRBJ2-6; D perhaps matches TRBD2 (5 bases). The CDR3 spans 16 residues. CDR3 in DNA: TGTGCCAGCAGTCTGGCGGCGGGCCCTTGGGCCAACGTCCTGTCTTTC. Amino acids: CASSLAAGPWANVLSF.

This clonotype was observed a single time. A read error may account for a junction end that differs from germline. The rearrangement links TRBV4-2 to TRBJ2-2; 8 positions match TRBD1. Germline V gene data show CDR1 as LGHNA and CDR2 as YNFKEQ. CDR3 length equals 16 residues. The CDR3 is CASSQKGQANTGELFF. The CDR3 DNA is TGTGCCAGCAGCCAGAAGGGACAGGCGAACACCGGGGAACTGTTTTTT.

Worth noting for this clonotype: In this CDR3 the conserved last residue, phenylalanine or tryptophan, is missing, so a read error is likely. This rearrangement joins TRBV14 to TRBJ2-6; D uncertain. V shed 4 bases and J shed 0 bases, with 4 bases lying between them. CDR1 and CDR2 (germline): SGHDN, FVKESK. The CDR3 sequence is 14 residues long. The CDR3 spells CASSRTSGANVLTI. The CDR3, as DNA: TGTGCCAGCAGCCGAACCTCTGGGGCCAACGTCCTGACTATC.

A remark on this clonotype: Sequence at one end of the junction differs from germline and may be a read error. The J gene is TRBJ2-3, the V gene TRBV6-5; TRBD2 matches 11 bases. The CDR3 covers 18 residues. In germline, CDR1 is MNHEY, CDR2 SVGAGI. The DNA of the CDR3 is TGTACCAGCCGTTACACACTAGCGGGAGTGGGAAGCACAGATACCCAGTATTTT. It codes for CTSRYTLAGVGSTDTQYF.

A note on this clonotype: Given the absence of the conserved phenylalanine or tryptophan at the CDR3 end, a read error is likely. V usage is TRBV11-1 and J usage is TRBJ2-5, with D hard to call. The germline V gene has CDR1 SGHAT and CDR2 FQDESV (reference sequence). The CDR3 is 18 amino acids. The CDR3 nucleotides read TGTGCCAGCTGCTTAATAGGGTTCCCAAGAGGATTTCAAGAGACCCAGTACCTC. Residues: CASCLIGFPRGFQETQYL.

Concerning this clonotype itself: A much larger clone is a single base away; this may be a read error. The rearrangement uses TRBV30 and TRBJ2-4; no definite D call. CDR1 and CDR2 (germline): GTSNPN, SVGIG (reference sequence). This CDR3 spans 14 amino acids. The V gene lost 3 bases and the J gene lost 9 bases, with 18 bases spanning the gap. The CDR3 protein is CAWSAKTPGSIQYF. The CDR3 DNA reads TGTGCCTGGAGCGCTAAGACCCCAGGAAGCATTCAGTACTTC.

A note on this clonotype: One junction end disagrees with the germline gene, perhaps due to a read error. The rearrangement links TRBV11-2 to TRBJ1-2; D call uncertain. Germline CDR1 and CDR2: SGHAT and FQNNGV. The CDR3 contains 14 residues. CDR3 sequence reads: CASSLESGDYGYTF. CDR3 coding DNA: TGTGCCAGCAGTTTGGAGTCCGGTGACTATGGCTATACCTTC.

J is TRBJ1-5 and V is TRBV4-1, with unresolved D. Germline V gives CDR1 MGHRA, CDR2 YSYEKL. V was trimmed by 3 bases and J by 9 bases, leaving 12 bases between them. There are 13 residues in the CDR3. The CDR3 sequence: CASSQGMPLPQHF. CDR3 nucleotides: TGCGCCAGCAGCCAGGGTATGCCTCTGCCCCAGCATTTT.

Concerning this clonotype: This likely comes from a read error, as the CDR3 has no conserved phenylalanine or tryptophan at its end. The chain employs TRBV29-1 and TRBJ1-1, with a weak D call TRBD1 (6 bases). CDR1 is SQVTM and CDR2 is ANQGSEA in the germline V gene. Trimming removed 8 bases from V and 0 bases from J, with 13 bases in between. This CDR3 is 13 amino acids long. CDR3 nucleotide sequence: TGCAGCCTCAAAGGACAGTTGAACACTGAAGCTTTCTAT. Its protein product is CSLKGQLNTEAFY.

In the case of this clonotype: One end of the junction varies from germline; a read error may be responsible. V usage is TRBV5-1 and J usage is TRBJ1-1, with D hard to call. The CDR3 extends over 13 amino acids. In germline, CDR1 is SGHRS, CDR2 YFSETQ. CDR3 amino acids: CACRYDMNTEAFF. The CDR3 DNA reads as TGCGCCTGCAGGTATGACATGAACACTGAAGCTTTCTTC. Full variable domain (missing parts from reference TRBV5-1 and TRBJ1-1): KAGVTQTPRYLIKTRGQQVTLSCSPISGHRSVSWYQQTPGQGLQFLFEYFSETQRNKGNFPGRFSGRQFSNSRSEMNVSTLELGDSALYLCACRYDMNTEAFFGQGTRLTVV.

Note on this clonotype: The junction differs from germline at one of its ends, possibly a read error. The chain couples TRBV5-4 to TRBJ2-3; 7 bases match TRBD2. The germline CDR1 and CDR2 sequences are SGHNT and YYREEE (reference sequence). CDR3 length equals 14 residues. In DNA, the CDR3 is TGTACCAGCAGCTTCGGCGGGAGTGGAGATACGCAATATTTT. Protein sequence: CTSSFGGSGDTQYF.

In regard to this clonotype: Compared with germline, one end of the junction differs, possibly owing to a read error. The chain is built from TRBV10-2 and TRBJ2-1; D is perhaps TRBD1 (5 bases). Germline V gene sequence: CDR1 WSHSY, CDR2 SAAADI. CDR3 length: 13 amino acids. The CDR3 DNA is TGCGCCAGCAGCAAGACTGGCCAGGGTGAGCAGCTCTTC. Protein sequence: CASSKTGQGEQLF.

This clonotype was seen once. The chain has TRBV11-2 and TRBJ2-5; 7 bases map to TRBD1. CDR1 SGHAT and CDR2 FQNNGV come from the germline V gene. The CDR3 has 13 residues. Trimming at V came to 4 bases and at J to 14 bases, leaving 13 bases not matched to a gene. CDR3 loop: CASSWDSQETRYF. CDR3 coding DNA: TGTGCCAGCAGCTGGGACAGCCAAGAGACCCGATACTTC.

About this clonotype itself: The CDR3 carries no conserved terminal phenylalanine or tryptophan, so it likely arises from a read error. The chain combines TRBV29-1 with TRBJ2-7; D might be TRBD2 (6 bases). Germline V gene sequence: CDR1 SQVTM, CDR2 ANQGSEA. CDR3 size: 12 residues. V dropped 8 bases and J dropped 5 bases, with 16 bases sitting between them. The CDR3 DNA is TGCAGCCTCAAGGAGGGAAGGGACGAGCAGTACATC. Its translation: CSLKEGRDEQYI.

On this clonotype: A junction boundary mismatches the germline segment, possibly from a read error. The rearrangement links TRBV20-1 to TRBJ1-4, with D possibly TRBD1 on 5 matching bases. Germline CDR1 is DFQATT and CDR2 is SNEGSKA (reference sequence). CDR3 size: 14 residues. The CDR3 DNA reads as TGCATTGCTAGAGAATCAGGGCGGGATGAAAAACTGCTTTTT. This sequence encodes CIARESGRDEKLLF.

The chain carries TRBV6-1 and TRBJ2-3; D is perhaps TRBD2 (5 bases). CDR3 length: 13 amino acids. Germline V gene data show CDR1 as MNHNS and CDR2 as SASEGT. CDR3 protein: CPSSAPSTDTQYF. CDR3 DNA: TGTCCTAGCAGTGCCCCTTCCACAGATACGCAGTATTTT.

With respect to this clonotype: An end of the junction differs from the germline gene, which may be a read error. V is TRBV4-1 and J is TRBJ1-6; 9 nucleotides line up with TRBD1. Germline V gives CDR1 MGHRA, CDR2 YSYEKL. The CDR3 runs 16 residues. Here the CDR3 DNA reads TGTTCCAGCAGCCAGGATCGGGACAGGGCGAATTCACCCCTCCACTTT. Amino acid sequence: CSSSQDRDRANSPLHF.

With regard to this clonotype: A read error may account for a junction end that differs from germline. This sequence joins TRBV6-1 and TRBJ2-7; 11 bases fit TRBD2. CDR1 and CDR2 from the germline V gene are MNHNS and SASEGT. The CDR3 is 16 residues long. CDR3 bases: TGTGCCAGCAGTGGCCAGACTAGCGGGACTGGCTACGAGCAGTATTTC. Encoded protein: CASSGQTSGTGYEQYF.

This clonotype was picked up a small number of times. V gene TRBV5-1 combines with J gene TRBJ2-1; D gene uncertain. This CDR3 has 13 residues. Germline V gives CDR1 SGHRS, CDR2 YFSETQ. The ends were cut back, 0 bases at V and 14 bases at J, with 15 bases in the middle. The CDR3 spells CASSLAGEDIEFF. The CDR3 DNA sequence: TGCGCCAGCAGCTTGGCGGGCGAGGATATTGAGTTCTTC.

Turning to this clonotype: A read error is possible here, since a much larger clone lies one base away. The rearrangement joins TRBV7-9 to TRBJ2-3, with D possibly TRBD2 on 6 matching bases. This CDR3 has 14 amino acids. The V gene's germline CDR1 is SEHNR and CDR2 FQNEAQ (reference sequence). The CDR3: CASRLVSGGDTQYF. The CDR3 DNA sequence: TGTGCCAGCAGGTTAGTTAGCGGAGGAGATACGCAGTATTTT. The full variable domain, with the rest looked up from reference TRBV7-9 and TRBJ2-3, is DTGVSQNPRHKITKRGQNVTFRCDPISEHNRLYWYRQTLGQGPEFLTYFQNEAQLEKSRLLSDRFSAERPKGSFSTLEIQRTEQGDSAMYLCASRLVSGGDTQYFGPGTRLTVL.

About this clonotype: A read error may produce the germline difference seen at one junction end. V usage is TRBV4-2 and J usage is TRBJ2-2, with 11 bases that match TRBD2. In germline, CDR1 is LGHNA, CDR2 YNFKEQ. The CDR3 has 15 residues. The CDR3 bases are TGTGACAGCAAACTAGCGGGAGATGATGGCGTGGAGCCGTGTTTT. This encodes CDSKLAGDDGVEPCF.

By share of the sample, this clonotype is medium-sized. V gene TRBV6-1 combines with J gene TRBJ2-3, with TRBD2 as a possible D gene (6 bases). CDR1 MNHNS and CDR2 SASEGT come from the germline V gene. The V end lost 2 bases, the J end lost 4 bases, and 13 bases lay between the germline ends. The CDR3 is 15 amino acids. As DNA, the CDR3 is TGTGCCAGCAGTGAACACGGGAGTGCTTCAGATACGCAGTATTTT. Translation gives CASSEHGSASDTQYF.